This is a list of T cell receptor beta chains from one sample in a study of blood T cell repertoires in COVID-19. Some clones are missing from TCRdb's copy, which holds only in-frame ones; the method was immunoSEQ multiplex PCR. The table includes about 70,000 clones, 80% detected once. The sequencing input was peripheral blood. Receptors originate from a man aged 65 to 85 who had recovered from COVID-19. Both conserved end residues are part of each CDR3. The D gene is left open where the match is weak. Clone sizes are given selectively: once, few, many, or a class where the clone is expanded.

CDR3,DNA,D,V,J,size
CASRKAGLAYNEQFF,TGTGCCAGTCGGAAAGCAGGTTTGGCCTACAATGAGCAGTTCTTC,-,TRBV19,TRBJ2-1,-
CASSAWAGGGTDTQYF,TGTGCCAGCAGCGCGTGGGCCGGGGGGGGCACAGATACGCAGTATTTT,TRBD2,TRBV9,TRBJ2-3,-
CASSRGTGGLQSYGYTF,TGCGCCAGCAGCAGAGGGACAGGGGGTTTACAATCCTATGGCTACACCTTC,TRBD1,TRBV4-3,TRBJ1-2,-
CASSLGGQGNSGANVLTF,TGTGCCAGCAGCTTGGGTGGGCAGGGGAACTCTGGGGCCAACGTCCTGACTTTC,-,TRBV5-4,TRBJ2-6,-
CSASAGRSQETQYF,TGCAGTGCTAGTGCAGGGAGGTCCCAAGAGACCCAGTACTTC,-,TRBV20-1,TRBJ2-5,once
CASSLLQGIAFF,TGTGCCAGCAGCTTACTTCAGGGGATCGCTTTCTTT,-,TRBV7-8,TRBJ1-1,-
CAISVNQNHSSGSLDTGELFF,TGTGCCATCAGTGTTAACCAAAATCATTCTAGCGGGAGCTTGGACACCGGGGAGCTGTTTTTT,TRBD2,TRBV10-3,TRBJ2-2,-
CAWSISGGNQPQHF,TGTGCCTGGAGTATCTCAGGGGGCAATCAGCCCCAGCATTTT,-,TRBV30,TRBJ1-5,few
CASTLRDTDNSPLHF,TGTGCCAGCACCCTCCGGGACACAGATAATTCACCCCTCCACTTT,-,TRBV2,TRBJ1-6,-
CASSLVGGLSHQPQHF,TGTGCCAGCAGCTTAGTCGGGGGTCTATCCCATCAGCCCCAGCATTTT,-,TRBV7-8,TRBJ1-5,-
CASSLLTSSYNEQFF,TGCGCCAGCAGCCTCTTAACGAGCTCCTACAATGAGCAGTTCTTC,-,TRBV4-1,TRBJ2-1,-
CASSLRERSSGADTQYF,TGTGCCAGCAGCTTACGGGAGAGGTCGTCTGGGGCAGATACGCAGTATTTT,-,TRBV11-2,TRBJ2-3,-
CATSRDLRDSISGNTIYF,TGTGCCACCAGCAGAGATCTGAGGGACAGCATCTCTGGAAACACCATATATTTT,TRBD1,TRBV15,TRBJ1-3,-
CAWRVLTRGRDATRHGYTF,TGTGCCTGGAGAGTTCTGACCAGGGGGCGGGATGCCACGCGGCATGGCTACACCTTC,TRBD1,TRBV30,TRBJ1-2,-
CASSLEGTIPPDTQYF,TGTGCCAGCAGCCTCGAGGGGACTATTCCCCCAGATACGCAGTATTTT,TRBD2,TRBV7-9,TRBJ2-3,-
CASSPRTESNQPQHF,TGTGCCAGCTCACCACGGACAGAAAGCAATCAGCCCCAGCATTTT,-,TRBV18,TRBJ1-5,-
CASSIGDRNPNEKLFF,TGTGCCAGTAGTATAGGGGACAGAAACCCTAATGAAAAACTGTTTTTT,TRBD1,TRBV19,TRBJ1-4,-
CASSPPGGNYGYTF,TGTGCCAGCTCACCCCCGGGAGGGAACTATGGCTACACCTTC,-,TRBV18,TRBJ1-2,-
CASSPRTSGVWEQFF,TGTGCCAGCAGCCCTCGGACTAGCGGCGTGTGGGAGCAGTTCTTC,TRBD2,TRBV5-4,TRBJ2-1,once
CASSLQGDEQYF,TGTGCCAGCAGCCTTCAGGGGGACGAGCAGTACTTC,TRBD1,TRBV6-6,TRBJ2-7,-
CASSPPLGSGIYEQYF,TGTGCCAGCTCACCTCCACTAGGTAGCGGGATCTACGAGCAGTACTTC,TRBD2,TRBV18,TRBJ2-7,-
CASSLGSSGTSEQYF,TGCGCCAGCAGCTTGGGTTCTAGCGGGACCTCCGAGCAGTACTTC,TRBD2,TRBV5-1,TRBJ2-7,-
CASSQRQGSYEQYF,TGTGCCAGCAGTCAAAGACAGGGGTCGTACGAGCAGTACTTC,TRBD1,TRBV6-2/TRBV6-3,TRBJ2-7,-
CASSLEGAGQSPLHF,TGTGCCAGCAGCTTAGAGGGGGCAGGGCAATCACCCCTCCACTTT,TRBD1,TRBV7-9,TRBJ1-6,-
CASSFSPGQGNQPQHF,TGTGCCAGCAGCTTCTCACCGGGACAGGGCAATCAGCCCCAGCATTTT,TRBD1,TRBV7-8,TRBJ1-5,-
CASSPSGRKPYEQYF,TGTGCCAGCAGCCCGAGCGGGCGCAAGCCCTACGAGCAGTACTTC,-,TRBV12-1,TRBJ2-7,-
CASSYATGRDSPWDEQFF,TGTGCCAGCAGTTACGCAACTGGGCGGGACTCACCGTGGGATGAGCAGTTCTTC,-,TRBV6-2/TRBV6-3,TRBJ2-1,-
CASRTTGRDTEAFF,TGTGCCAGTAGGACGACAGGGAGAGACACTGAAGCTTTCTTT,TRBD1,TRBV19,TRBJ1-1,-
CASSDQGAGANVLTF,TGCGCCAGCAGTGATCAGGGGGCTGGGGCCAACGTCCTGACTTTC,TRBD1,TRBV5-1,TRBJ2-6,-
CASSRVRTRPGNEKLFF,TGCGCCAGCAGCCGAGTTCGCACCCGGCCGGGTAATGAAAAACTGTTTTTT,-,TRBV4-3,TRBJ1-4,-
CASSLSGTGDPGNTIYF,TGTGCCAGCAGCCTTAGCGGGACAGGGGATCCTGGAAACACCATATATTTT,TRBD1,TRBV28,TRBJ1-3,-
CASSPRTDPGEKLFF,TGTGCCAGCAGCCCCCGGACAGACCCGGGGGAAAAACTGTTTTTT,-,TRBV7-2,TRBJ1-4,-
CASSQGTGEYGYTF,TGCGCCAGCAGCCAAGGCACAGGGGAATATGGCTACACCTTC,TRBD1,TRBV4-3,TRBJ1-2,-
CSVDVGTNNEQFF,TGCAGCGTTGATGTGGGGACAAACAATGAGCAGTTCTTC,-,TRBV29-1,TRBJ2-1,-
CASSQRQGAYEQYF,TGTGCCAGCAGTCAACGACAGGGAGCCTACGAGCAGTACTTC,TRBD1,TRBV6-5,TRBJ2-7,few
CASSLQLAGQETQYF,TGTGCCAGCAGCTTGCAACTAGCGGGACAAGAGACCCAGTACTTC,TRBD2,TRBV7-9,TRBJ2-5,-
CATKGGPQNTEAFF,TGTGCCACCAAGGGAGGGCCCCAGAACACTGAAGCTTTCTTT,-,TRBV6-6,TRBJ1-1,-